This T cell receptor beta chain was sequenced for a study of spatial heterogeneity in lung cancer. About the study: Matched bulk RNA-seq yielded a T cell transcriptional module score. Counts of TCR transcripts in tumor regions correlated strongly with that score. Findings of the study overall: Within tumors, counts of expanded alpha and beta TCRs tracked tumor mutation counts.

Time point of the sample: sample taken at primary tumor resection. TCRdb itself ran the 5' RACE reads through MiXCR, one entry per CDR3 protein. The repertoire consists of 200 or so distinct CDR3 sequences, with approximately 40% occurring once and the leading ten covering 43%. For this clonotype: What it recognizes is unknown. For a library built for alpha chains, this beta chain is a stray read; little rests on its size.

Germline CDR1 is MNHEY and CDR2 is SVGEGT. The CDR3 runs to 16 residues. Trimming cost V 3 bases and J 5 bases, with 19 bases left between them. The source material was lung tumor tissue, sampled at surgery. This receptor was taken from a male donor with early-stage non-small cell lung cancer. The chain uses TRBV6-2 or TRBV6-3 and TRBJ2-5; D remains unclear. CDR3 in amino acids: CASSYTSFATIETQYF. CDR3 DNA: TGTGCCAGCAGTTATACCTCTTTCGCTACAATTGAGACCCAGTACTTC.